Below, 24 T cell receptor beta chains from the same sample are listed, as sequenced in a study of breast tumors, draining lymph nodes, adjacent tissues. The lymph nodes were axillary draining lymph nodes from breast cancer patients. Using its own MiXCR run on the multiplex PCR reads, TCRdb lists one record per CDR3 protein. The top ten hold about 3.8% of the sample, which has about 180,000 distinct CDR3 sequences, 25% to 40% seen once. The sequenced sample was axillary lymph node tissue. The receptor set was obtained from a female donor with breast cancer. Some clones in this sample may be carry-over from other donors' samples.

Comment on this clonotype: A read error may explain this, as a much larger clone is one base away. The conserved final phenylalanine or tryptophan is absent from the CDR3, which likely points to a read error. The gene calls are TRBV7-9 and TRBJ2-6; D uncertain. Germline assignment: CDR1 SEHNR and CDR2 FQNEAQ (reference sequence). This CDR3 has 16 amino acids. Between the trimmed V and J ends, which lost 8 bases and 0 bases, there was a span of 14 bases. CDR3 amino acids: CASSLPGSSGANVLTL. As DNA, the CDR3 is TGTGCCAGCTCCCTACCAGGCAGCTCTGGGGCCAACGTCCTGACTCTC.

Remarks on this clonotype: At one end the junction does not follow the germline gene, possibly because of a read error. This chain joins TRBV6-5 and TRBJ2-1; 9 nucleotides match TRBD2. Looked up from germline, CDR1 is MNHEY and CDR2 is SVGAGI. This CDR3 has 18 residues. For the CDR3, the DNA is TGTGCCAGCAGTCACTCGAGGATAGCGGGAGTGGACTACAATGAGCAGTTCTTC. Amino acid sequence: CASSHSRIAGVDYNEQFF.

This clonotype was detected only once. The chain links TRBV7-2 to TRBJ1-6, with a possible D match to TRBD1 (5 bases). The V end lost 0 bases, the J end lost 9 bases, and 21 bases lay between the germline ends. Germline CDR1 reads SGHTA; CDR2 reads FQGNSA. The CDR3 is made up of 18 amino acids. CDR3 DNA: TGTGCCAGCAGCTTAGCAAGTTCTAGCGGGGCATACGGTTCACCCCTCCACTTT. This sequence encodes CASSLASSSGAYGSPLHF.

The chain carries TRBV9 and TRBJ2-2; the D call may be TRBD1 or TRBD2 (5 bases each). The V gene's germline CDR1 is SGDLS and CDR2 YYNGEE. The CDR3 has 14 amino acids. Trimming pared 4 bases from V and 8 bases from J, leaving 15 bases between. CDR3: CASSSGRSTGELFF. CDR3 nucleotides: TGTGCCAGCAGCTCGGGACGGAGCACTGGGGAGCTGTTTTTT.

This clonotype was seen repeatedly, ten times or more. This rearrangement joins TRBV20-1 to TRBJ2-3; 9 nucleotides line up with TRBD2. Germline assignment: CDR1 DFQATT and CDR2 SNEGSKA (reference sequence). This CDR3 has 14 amino acids. The CDR3 sequence is CTTRRGGRGDTQYF. Written as DNA, the CDR3 is TGCACCACAAGGCGGGGGGGCCGTGGAGATACGCAGTATTTT.

There are many counts of this clonotype. J is TRBJ2-1 and V is TRBV6-5; TRBD2 aligns across 8 bases. Germline loops: CDR1 MNHEY, CDR2 SVGAGI. The CDR3 consists of 15 residues. V trimming: 6 bases; J trimming: 6 bases; junction bases outside the gene matches: 10. The chain's CDR3 is CASSPPGGATNEQFF. The CDR3 DNA reads TGTGCCAGCAGCCCGCCGGGGGGGGCGACCAATGAGCAGTTCTTC.

About this clonotype: It may be a read error: a sequence one base away is much more abundant. This is likely a read error, given that the CDR3 carries no conserved phenylalanine or tryptophan at its end. The chain employs TRBV19 and TRBJ2-1, with D unclear. Trimming cost V 3 bases and J 2 bases, with 14 bases left between them. The germline CDR1 and CDR2 sequences are LNHDA and SQIVND (reference sequence). CDR3 length: 16 residues. The CDR3 bases are TGTGCCAGTAGTATCCCAAAGGGCGGACCCTACAATGAGCAGTTCCTC. Its protein product is CASSIPKGGPYNEQFL.

This clonotype has only one observation. V gene TRBV6-6 combines with J gene TRBJ2-7, with D possibly being TRBD2 (5 bases). This CDR3 is 11 amino acids long. Trimming took 7 bases from V and 3 from J, leaving 7 bases between them. The germline gives CDR1 MNHNY, CDR2 SVGAGI (reference sequence). CDR3 sequence (DNA): TGTGCCAGCAAAGAGGGCTACGAGCAGTACTTC. Translation gives CASKEGYEQYF.

The count of this clonotype is one. The J gene is TRBJ2-7, the V gene TRBV5-1; TRBD1 might be the D (7 bases). CDR1 is SGHRS and CDR2 is YFSETQ in the germline V gene. Trimming shortened V by 3 bases and J by 2 bases, and 12 bases separated the two germline ends. CDR3 size: 14 residues. CDR3 sequence reads: CASSWRDRTYEQYF. CDR3 DNA: TGCGCCAGCAGCTGGAGGGACAGAACCTACGAGCAGTACTTC.

This clonotype has only a few counts. It may be a read error: a sequence one base away is much more abundant. The chain has TRBV12-3 or TRBV12-4 and TRBJ2-3, with TRBD2 as a possible D gene (5 bases). Trimming cost V 3 bases and J 7 bases, with 14 bases left between them. This CDR3 is built from 14 residues. The CDR3 reads CASSFAFPGNTQYF. The CDR3, as DNA: TGTGCCAGCAGTTTCGCGTTCCCCGGGAATACGCAGTATTTT.

The table lists this clonotype with many counts. The rearrangement uses TRBV27 and TRBJ1-5; D might be TRBD1 (5 bases). Trimming removed 2 bases from V and 6 bases from J, with 14 bases in between. CDR3 size: 15 residues. Germline CDR1 reads MNHEY; CDR2 reads SMNVEV (reference sequence). For the CDR3, the DNA is TGTGCCAGCAGTTTAATTGGTAGGGGTGGTCAGCCCCAGCATTTT. Protein product: CASSLIGRGGQPQHF.

This clonotype was seen ten or more times. The chain has TRBV5-1 and TRBJ2-7; 9 bases are shared with TRBD2. CDR1 is SGHRS and CDR2 is YFSETQ in the germline V gene. The CDR3 extends over 14 amino acids. V was pared by 4 bases and J by 2 bases, with 4 bases of the junction left unmatched. The CDR3 sequence: CASSRAGGTYEQYF. The CDR3 DNA follows: TGCGCCAGCAGCCGAGCGGGAGGCACCTACGAGCAGTACTTC.

This clonotype has a count of ten or more. The rearrangement links TRBV6-5 to TRBJ1-2; 9 bases are a match to TRBD1. CDR3 length: 15 residues. The ends lost 0 bases at V and 8 bases at J; junction bases unmatched: 7. Germline V CDR1 and CDR2: MNHEY, SVGAGI. Here the CDR3 reads CASSYSRDRAQGYTF. CDR3 nucleotides: TGTGCCAGCAGTTACTCGCGGGACAGGGCTCAGGGCTACACCTTC.

The V call is TRBV7-9, the J call TRBJ2-2, with 13 positions matching TRBD2. The CDR3 runs to 11 residues. The germline V gene encodes CDR1 SEHNR and CDR2 FQNEAQ (reference sequence). V lost 10 bases to trimming and J lost 11 bases; unmatched junction nucleotides: 1. The CDR3 DNA follows: TGTGCCACGGGACTAGCGGGAGAGCTGTTTTTT. It translates to CATGLAGELFF.

This clonotype was recorded at least ten times. This chain uses TRBV5-5 with TRBJ2-7, with a tentative D call TRBD1 (6 bases). The germline V gene encodes CDR1 SGHKS and CDR2 YYEKEE (reference sequence). V lost 4 bases to trimming and J lost 2 bases, with 13 bases between them. CDR3 size: 14 residues. The CDR3 sequence is CASSAWTDPYEQYF. In DNA form, the CDR3 reads TGTGCCAGCAGCGCCTGGACAGACCCCTACGAGCAGTACTTC. The full variable domain, completed using reference TRBV5-5 and TRBJ2-7, is DAGVTQSPTHLIKTRGQQVTLRCSPISGHKSVSWYQQVLGQGPQFIFQYYEKEERGRGNFPDRFSARQFPNYSSELNVNALLLGDSALYLCASSAWTDPYEQYFGPGTRLTVT.

This clonotype was recorded at least ten times. This sequence may be a read error, since a much larger clone differs from it by one base. The chain has TRBV30 and TRBJ1-6, with D unresolved. The CDR3 spans 12 residues. Looked up from germline, CDR1 is GTSNPN and CDR2 is SVGIG (reference sequence). Deletions cut 2 bases from V and 16 bases from J, with 15 bases between. CDR3 DNA sequence: TGTGCCTGGAGTATACGGGCTTTGGGGCTCCACTTT. The encoded protein is CAWSIRALGLHF.

The chain carries TRBV15 and TRBJ1-6, with 8 bases lining up with TRBD1. The CDR3 is 18 residues long. V lost 3 bases to trimming and J lost 7 bases; unmatched junction nucleotides: 14. From germline, CDR1 is LNHNV and CDR2 YYDKDF (reference sequence). The CDR3 DNA sequence: TGTGCCACCAGCAGCTTGGCCGGGACAGGAGCGCTCAATTCACCCCTCCACTTT. Translating gives CATSSLAGTGALNSPLHF.

This clonotype has ten or more counts. V and J are TRBV12-3 or TRBV12-4 and TRBJ2-7; D call uncertain. V dropped 3 bases and J dropped 3 bases, with 3 bases sitting between them. The CDR3 extends over 11 amino acids. Here the CDR3 reads CASSFYYEQYF. The CDR3 nucleotides are TGTGCCAGCAGTTTCTACTACGAGCAGTACTTC.

This clonotype was seen ten or more times. V and J are TRBV27 and TRBJ2-1; 9 bases match TRBD1. V shed 2 bases and J 3 bases; nucleotides not matched to a gene: 2. Germline V gives CDR1 MNHEY, CDR2 SMNVEV (reference sequence). This CDR3 region has 15 residues. For the CDR3, the DNA is TGTGCCAGCAGTTTAGGGACAGGGCTCTACAATGAGCAGTTCTTC. Amino acid sequence: CASSLGTGLYNEQFF.

Comment on this clonotype: A read error may produce the germline difference seen at one junction end. The chain is built from TRBV7-3 and TRBJ2-7, with 11 bases identical to TRBD2. The CDR3 totals 18 residues. From germline, CDR1 is SGHTA and CDR2 FQGTGA. The CDR3 protein is CASRPGLAVGGRQHERYF. For the CDR3, the DNA is TGTGCCAGCAGGCCGGGACTAGCGGTAGGAGGGCGTCAGCACGAGCGGTACTTC.

Turning to this clonotype: A much larger clone lies a single base off, so this may be a read error. The CDR3 does not end in the conserved phenylalanine or tryptophan, so this is likely a read error. This chain uses TRBV6-2 or TRBV6-3 with TRBJ2-7; D remains unclear. Deletions cut 0 bases from V and 4 bases from J, with 7 bases between. CDR3 length equals 13 residues. In germline, CDR1 is MNHEY, CDR2 SVGEGT. Here the CDR3 DNA reads TGTGCCAGCAGTTACTCTTCCCTTTACGAGCAGTACCTC. This codes for CASSYSSLYEQYL.

This clonotype was recorded many times. This chain joins TRBV9 and TRBJ1-2, with 10 bases aligning to TRBD1. With 5 bases clipped from V and 1 base from J, the junction kept 2 bases outside the gene matches. CDR1 SGDLS and CDR2 YYNGEE come from the germline V gene. The CDR3 is made up of 14 amino acids. The CDR3 protein is CASRRTGGNYGYTF. The CDR3 nucleotides read TGTGCCAGCAGAAGGACAGGGGGTAACTATGGCTACACCTTC.

Remarks on this clonotype: The final CDR3 position lacks the conserved phenylalanine or tryptophan, pointing to a likely read error. It is unclear where the CDR3 begins or ends on the DNA, so no DNA is shown, and the CDR3 is as TCRdb lists it. J is TRBJ1-2 and V is TRBV4-1; the table names TRBD1, a call not compared with the DNA. The CDR3 numbers 14 amino acids, ends counted. Germline CDR1 MGHRA, CDR2 YSYEKL. The CDR3 sequence is CASSQGTAIRGHTL.

This clonotype was counted at least ten times. The gene calls are TRBV24-1 and TRBJ2-7, with D possibly TRBD1 on 6 matching bases. This CDR3 is built from 12 residues. Germline V gene lookup returns CDR1 KGHDR and CDR2 SFDVKD. V was shortened by 7 bases and J by 6 bases, with 12 bases between the two germline ends. CDR3 DNA sequence: TGTGCCACCAGCGCGACAGGTGCCGAGCAGTACTTC. Its translation: CATSATGAEQYF.